This note documents a single T cell receptor (beta chain) sequence. Antigen unknown. This record belongs to a study of blood T cells in healthy people across ages. Primed by a sample-barcoded 5' primer and a J-beta primer mix, a second PCR proceeded for about 7 to 11 cycles. From the 5' RACE reads, TCRdb called clonotypes with MiXCR, one entry per CDR3 protein. The sample includes roughly 680,000 distinct CDR3 sequences, over 40% of them seen just once. Points from the study as a whole: Older individuals had lower TCR beta diversity per million T cells (the decline was roughly linear).

The germline V gene has CDR1 KGHDR and CDR2 SFDVKD. The CDR3 covers 16 residues. Trimming took 3 bases from V and 0 from J; bases not matched to a gene: 4. What was sequenced was blood. V gene TRBV24-1 combines with J gene TRBJ2-3; 8 bases line up with TRBD1. This clonotype was sampled from a woman older than 75 in good health. This chain's CDR3 is CATSDPGQGSTDTQYF. The CDR3 region has the DNA TGTGCCACCAGTGATCCAGGACAGGGAAGCACAGATACGCAGTATTTT.